A selection of T cell receptor beta chains follows, all from one sample in a study of blood T cell repertoires in COVID-19. The table came from immunoSEQ multiplex PCR; TCRdb's copy has only in-frame clones and leaves some out. The table has about 200,000 clones, 75% to 85% seen once. The sequenced sample was peripheral blood. The origin of the receptors is a human donor in a cohort sampled during active COVID-19. Each CDR3 is given without its conserved first and last residue. The order of the fields is J gene, V gene, clone size, CDR3 protein. Size is omitted from some rows. Given values are once, few, many or a class for expanded clones.

j_call: TRBJ1-2
v_call: TRBV7-9
clone_size: NA
cdr3_aa: ASSPLYYGYT

j_call: TRBJ2-5
v_call: TRBV18
clone_size: NA
cdr3_aa: ASSPQSPVETQY

j_call: TRBJ2-1
v_call: TRBV24-1
clone_size: NA
cdr3_aa: ATSDQTGDSYNEQF

j_call: TRBJ1-2
v_call: TRBV18
clone_size: NA
cdr3_aa: ASSPNNRGGGYT

j_call: TRBJ2-3
v_call: TRBV5-1
clone_size: NA
cdr3_aa: ASSFHRDTPMGDTQY

j_call: TRBJ2-7
v_call: TRBV29-1
clone_size: NA
cdr3_aa: SVETSGRLNEQY

j_call: TRBJ2-7
v_call: TRBV19
clone_size: few
cdr3_aa: ASSTSAGGSYEQY

j_call: TRBJ2-1
v_call: TRBV28
clone_size: NA
cdr3_aa: ASSFSGGRTYNEQF

j_call: TRBJ2-3
v_call: TRBV24-1
clone_size: NA
cdr3_aa: ATMDTTTDTQY

j_call: TRBJ1-1
v_call: TRBV2
clone_size: NA
cdr3_aa: ASSAPVETGGLNTEAF

j_call: TRBJ1-2
v_call: TRBV28
clone_size: NA
cdr3_aa: ASTTGFDGYT

j_call: TRBJ1-5
v_call: TRBV19
clone_size: few
cdr3_aa: ASSMRGQGGGGRNQPQH

j_call: TRBJ1-2
v_call: TRBV11-2
clone_size: NA
cdr3_aa: ASSLEGRQGGIFPYGYT

j_call: TRBJ2-4
v_call: TRBV4-1
clone_size: many
cdr3_aa: ASSQADLKAKNIQY

j_call: TRBJ1-4
v_call: TRBV15
clone_size: NA
cdr3_aa: ATSSGPLEGGEKLF

j_call: TRBJ1-5
v_call: TRBV24-1
clone_size: NA
cdr3_aa: ATSDSTGHSNQPQH

j_call: TRBJ1-2
v_call: TRBV2
clone_size: NA
cdr3_aa: ASGGGGFYGYT

j_call: TRBJ2-1
v_call: TRBV6-2/TRBV6-3
clone_size: NA
cdr3_aa: ASSYSPLDNEQF

j_call: TRBJ1-5
v_call: TRBV6-5
clone_size: NA
cdr3_aa: ASSRDNKNNQPQH

j_call: TRBJ1-1
v_call: TRBV6-4
clone_size: NA
cdr3_aa: ASSDKDKYDTEAF

j_call: TRBJ1-1
v_call: TRBV3-1/TRBV3-2
clone_size: NA
cdr3_aa: ASSQDGRLAF

j_call: TRBJ2-7
v_call: TRBV28
clone_size: NA
cdr3_aa: ASSWGTSGSLSYEQY

j_call: TRBJ2-3
v_call: TRBV11-2
clone_size: NA
cdr3_aa: ASTTGGRVDTQY

j_call: TRBJ2-7
v_call: TRBV11-2
clone_size: NA
cdr3_aa: ASSPRGRGRGYEQY

j_call: TRBJ1-4
v_call: TRBV24-1
clone_size: NA
cdr3_aa: ATSDSPGQRDEKLF

j_call: TRBJ2-7
v_call: TRBV27
clone_size: NA
cdr3_aa: ASSLRGLMSYEQY

j_call: TRBJ2-7
v_call: TRBV6-6
clone_size: NA
cdr3_aa: ASSVSEAGAKKY

j_call: TRBJ1-6
v_call: TRBV11-2
clone_size: NA
cdr3_aa: ASSFRDNSPLH

j_call: TRBJ2-7
v_call: TRBV7-2
clone_size: NA
cdr3_aa: ASSPFSGSYEQY

j_call: TRBJ2-7
v_call: TRBV19
clone_size: NA
cdr3_aa: ASSIGAGGSYEQY

j_call: TRBJ1-1
v_call: TRBV28
clone_size: NA
cdr3_aa: ASSSQNTEAF

j_call: TRBJ2-1
v_call: TRBV19
clone_size: NA
cdr3_aa: ASSSQVYNEQF

j_call: TRBJ2-6
v_call: TRBV6-6
clone_size: NA
cdr3_aa: ASSYEGANVLT

j_call: TRBJ1-1
v_call: TRBV5-6
clone_size: NA
cdr3_aa: ASSFGTGAEAF

j_call: TRBJ1-2
v_call: TRBV7-8
clone_size: NA
cdr3_aa: ASSPRGGASNYGYT

j_call: TRBJ1-2
v_call: TRBV29-1
clone_size: once
cdr3_aa: SVRMGWTPEFGYT

j_call: TRBJ1-1
v_call: TRBV4-1
clone_size: NA
cdr3_aa: ASSQQEGGTEAF

j_call: TRBJ2-1
v_call: TRBV15
clone_size: NA
cdr3_aa: ATSRNRGAYEQF

j_call: TRBJ2-3
v_call: TRBV5-1
clone_size: NA
cdr3_aa: ASSLPGLASTDTQY

j_call: TRBJ1-2
v_call: TRBV5-1
clone_size: NA
cdr3_aa: ASSLVGPGDGYT

j_call: TRBJ1-2
v_call: TRBV28
clone_size: NA
cdr3_aa: ASSLGGIQGYGYT

j_call: TRBJ2-1
v_call: TRBV28
clone_size: NA
cdr3_aa: ASSLTSGSYNEQF

j_call: TRBJ1-2
v_call: TRBV30
clone_size: few
cdr3_aa: AWSHRESPT

j_call: TRBJ2-3
v_call: TRBV7-9
clone_size: NA
cdr3_aa: ASSHDPSGRPDTQY

j_call: TRBJ1-6
v_call: TRBV28
clone_size: many
cdr3_aa: ASSFLGGIVDNSPLH

j_call: TRBJ2-2
v_call: TRBV5-1
clone_size: NA
cdr3_aa: ATSTGEVGTGELF

j_call: TRBJ2-3
v_call: TRBV5-1
clone_size: NA
cdr3_aa: ASSLTAGSDTQY

j_call: TRBJ1-5
v_call: TRBV24-1
clone_size: NA
cdr3_aa: ATSDWHSNQPQH

j_call: TRBJ2-1
v_call: TRBV7-9
clone_size: NA
cdr3_aa: ASSPRTSGSVSSYNEQF

j_call: TRBJ2-7
v_call: TRBV12-3/TRBV12-4
clone_size: NA
cdr3_aa: ASSWGVSYEQY

j_call: TRBJ1-6
v_call: TRBV7-9
clone_size: NA
cdr3_aa: ASSSPPGGDVNSPLH

j_call: TRBJ2-7
v_call: TRBV5-5
clone_size: NA
cdr3_aa: ASSYGTGYEQY

j_call: TRBJ1-1
v_call: TRBV30
clone_size: NA
cdr3_aa: AWVGLGHPEAF

j_call: TRBJ1-1
v_call: TRBV29-1
clone_size: NA
cdr3_aa: SVERRGPEAF

j_call: TRBJ1-3
v_call: TRBV9
clone_size: NA
cdr3_aa: ASSAKGQGAIGNTIY